The 26 T cell receptor beta chains given below trace back to one sample, sequenced in a study of shared clonotypes between healthy human individuals. CD45RO negativity and positive selection for CCR7 defined naive CD8 cells, a population that excluded terminally differentiated effector memory CD45RA+ cells. Profiling relied on immunoSEQ multiplex PCR, and the TCRdb table lists in-frame clones only, not all of them. The sample yields 1.5 million to 2.5 million clones, about 95% seen once. Sequenced: naive CD8+ T cells sorted from blood. The source of these receptors is a man between 18 and 29 years old in good health.

This chain joins TRBV10-3 and TRBJ2-6; D call uncertain. The CDR3 sequence is 14 residues long. From germline, CDR1 is ENHRY and CDR2 SYGVKD. V was shortened by 2 bases and J by 1 base, with 3 bases between the two germline ends. CDR3 DNA sequence: TGTGCCATCAGTGAGCTTTCTGGGGCCAACGTCCTGACTTTC. Translated, it gives CAISELSGANVLTF.

The genes are TRBV6-1 and TRBJ2-1, with TRBD2 identical over 7 bases. The CDR3 extends over 17 amino acids. Looked up from germline, CDR1 is MNHNS and CDR2 is SASEGT. Trimming removed 0 bases from V and 0 bases from J; junction bases left unmatched: 5. This chain's CDR3 is CASSEARGGSSYNEQFF. The CDR3 DNA reads TGTGCCAGCAGTGAAGCGAGAGGCGGGAGCTCCTACAATGAGCAGTTCTTC.

With respect to this clone: Other nucleotide sequences from this sample produce the same CDR3. The chain is built from TRBV6-1 and TRBJ2-7; D unresolved. The CDR3 length is 10 residues. Trimming removed 6 bases from V and 3 bases from J, with 3 bases in between. Germline assignment: CDR1 MNHNS and CDR2 SASEGT. The CDR3 nucleotides read TGTGCCAGCAGGCTCTACGAGCAGTACTTC. Translated, it gives CASRLYEQYF.

The CDR3 sequence: CASSQDAGFTEAFF. The DNA of the CDR3 is TGCGCCAGCAGCCAAGATGCGGGGTTCACTGAAGCTTTCTTT. V is TRBV4-1 and J is TRBJ1-1; D is uncertain. The CDR3 is 14 amino acids. Germline-derived CDR1 and CDR2 are MGHRA and YSYEKL. The V gene lost 0 bases and the J gene lost 4 bases, with 9 bases spanning the gap.

The chain uses TRBV4-3 and TRBJ2-7; 7 bases match TRBD2. This CDR3 has 21 amino acids. The J segment lost 2 bases and the V segment lost 0 bases, leaving 22 bases of the junction unmatched. Germline lookup yields CDR1 LGHNA and CDR2 YSLEER. This CDR3 reads CASSQDFTGLAGEDRAYEQYF. The CDR3 nucleotides read TGCGCCAGCAGCCAAGATTTTACCGGGCTGGCGGGAGAGGATAGGGCCTACGAGCAGTACTTC.

The CDR3 bases are TGTGCCAGCAGTAGCCCCAGCCTCGGGACTACCATCTACGAGCAGTACTTC. This codes for CASSSPSLGTTIYEQYF. This sequence joins TRBV27 and TRBJ2-7, with TRBD2 identical over 7 bases. This CDR3 contains 17 residues. V gave up 5 bases and J gave up 3 bases; unmatched junction bases: 16. Germline V gene sequence: CDR1 MNHEY, CDR2 SMNVEV (reference sequence).

As for this clone: In the same sample, other DNA sequences code for this CDR3. The V and J genes are TRBV4-1 and TRBJ2-7; 10 bases line up with TRBD2. The V gene end was trimmed by 0 bases and the J gene end by 4 bases; junction bases not matched to a gene: 3. The germline V gene has CDR1 MGHRA and CDR2 YSYEKL. This CDR3 region has 15 residues. The CDR3 loop reads CASSQDEGLAYEQYF. The CDR3 DNA follows: TGCGCCAGCAGCCAAGATGAGGGACTAGCGTACGAGCAGTACTTC.

The V and J genes are TRBV7-9 and TRBJ1-2, with D tentatively TRBD1 (5 bases). Germline CDR1 reads SEHNR; CDR2 reads FQNEAQ (reference sequence). The CDR3 has 14 amino acids. The germline V and J ends were trimmed by 1 base and 8 bases, with 14 bases remaining between them. CDR3: CASSLGGTAMGYTF. The CDR3 DNA reads TGTGCCAGCAGCTTAGGCGGGACGGCGATGGGCTACACCTTC.

V usage is TRBV2 and J usage is TRBJ1-5; D perhaps matches TRBD1 (6 bases). This CDR3 spans 14 amino acids. Germline V lookup: CDR1 SNHLY, CDR2 FYNNEI. V was clipped by 8 bases and J by 6 bases, with 17 bases between them. In nucleotides, the CDR3 is TGTGCCAGCCAATATAGGGGGGGCGTTCAGCCCCAGCATTTT. Translating gives CASQYRGGVQPQHF.

J is TRBJ2-7 and V is TRBV19; D tentatively fits TRBD1 or TRBD2 (5 bases each). This CDR3 is built from 13 residues. Trimming stripped 0 bases from V and 6 bases from J, with 9 bases between. Per germline, CDR1 LNHDA and CDR2 SQIVND (reference sequence). The CDR3 DNA follows: TGTGCCAGTAGTATAGACCGGGGCGGCGAGCAGTACTTC. This translates into CASSIDRGGEQYF.

The V gene is TRBV9, the J gene TRBJ2-2; tentative D call: TRBD2 (5 bases). Germline CDR1 and CDR2: SGDLS and YYNGEE. The V and J ends lost 0 bases and 4 bases respectively, with 7 bases between them. This CDR3 has 14 amino acids. The DNA of the CDR3 is TGTGCCAGCAGCGTAGAGGACTTCACCGGGGAGCTGTTTTTT. This encodes CASSVEDFTGELFF.

The V and J genes are TRBV11-2 and TRBJ2-7, with a weak D call TRBD2 (6 bases). Germline CDR1 and CDR2: SGHAT and FQNNGV. There are 16 residues in the CDR3. V was trimmed by 0 bases and J by 4 bases, leaving 16 bases between them. CDR3 loop: CASSLEFSGDLYEQYF. The CDR3 nucleotides are TGTGCCAGCAGCTTAGAGTTTTCGGGGGACCTATACGAGCAGTACTTC.

V and J are TRBV13 and TRBJ2-5, with D tentatively TRBD1 (5 bases). Per germline, CDR1 PRHDT and CDR2 FYEKMQ (reference sequence). This CDR3 spans 14 amino acids. Trimming cost V 5 bases and J 2 bases, with 12 bases left between them. CDR3 residues: CASSTMGLQETQYF. DNA of the CDR3: TGTGCCAGCAGCACAATGGGGCTGCAAGAGACCCAGTACTTC.

This chain links TRBV10-2 with TRBJ2-3; TRBD2 matches at 12 bases. The CDR3 loop spans 17 amino acids. The germline CDR1 and CDR2 sequences are WSHSY and SAAADI. Trimming took 8 bases from V and 0 from J; bases not matched to a gene: 9. CDR3 coding DNA: TGCGCCAGCCGAGGACTAGCGGGGATGACTAGCACAGATACGCAGTATTTT. It translates to CASRGLAGMTSTDTQYF.

The V gene is TRBV7-9, the J gene TRBJ1-2; D not resolved. V was cut by 5 bases and J by 8 bases, with 15 bases left in between. Germline V gene lookup returns CDR1 SEHNR and CDR2 FQNEAQ (reference sequence). The CDR3 is 13 amino acids. CDR3 region: CASSPYGGPGYTF. Written as DNA, the CDR3 is TGTGCCAGCAGCCCCTACGGTGGACCGGGCTACACCTTC.

About this clone: Other DNA sequences in this sample translate to the same CDR3. The rearrangement links TRBV7-9 to TRBJ1-4; D is unclear. This CDR3 has 12 amino acids. From germline, CDR1 is SEHNR and CDR2 FQNEAQ (reference sequence). V was cut by 1 base and J by 5 bases, with 2 bases left in between. CDR3 sequence: CASSLGNEKLFF. The CDR3 region has the DNA TGTGCCAGCAGCTTAGGGAATGAAAAACTGTTTTTT.

Concerning this clone: This sample includes further DNA sequences coding for the same CDR3. The chain carries TRBV6-5 and TRBJ1-1; no reliable D call. V dropped 2 bases and J dropped 1 base, with 8 bases sitting between them. The CDR3 contains 14 residues. Germline lookup yields CDR1 MNHEY and CDR2 SVGAGI. The CDR3 region is CASSYDRGNTEAFF. The CDR3 DNA is TGTGCCAGCAGTTACGACCGGGGGAACACTGAAGCTTTCTTT.

Details on this clone: This specimen includes other DNA sequences encoding the same CDR3. The J gene is TRBJ1-5, the V gene TRBV13; D remains ambiguous. Trimming removed 5 bases from V and 2 bases from J, with 13 bases in between. The CDR3 is 15 amino acids. Germline values: CDR1 PRHDT, CDR2 FYEKMQ (reference sequence). The CDR3 coding sequence is TGTGCCAGCAGCCTCCGGGGAGCGGGCAATCAGCCCCAGCATTTT. It specifies CASSLRGAGNQPQHF.

In this sample, this clone turned up a few times. Additional DNA sequences in this sample encode the identical CDR3. V and J are TRBV5-4 and TRBJ1-2, with D hard to call. Germline lookup yields CDR1 SGHNT and CDR2 YYREEE (reference sequence). The V end was cut by 0 bases, the J end by 0 bases, with 3 bases between. The CDR3 spans 13 residues. The CDR3 DNA reads as TGTGCCAGCAGCTTGGAGACTAACTATGGCTACACCTTC. This gives the protein CASSLETNYGYTF.

The V and J genes are TRBV4-3 and TRBJ2-1, with 13 bases identical to TRBD2. V was clipped by 6 bases and J by 4 bases; unmatched bases: 12. The CDR3 has 18 residues. The V gene's germline CDR1 is LGHNA and CDR2 YSLEER. In nucleotides, the CDR3 is TGCGCCAGCAGTTCACTAGCGGGAGGGCCGGTTGGGTACAATGAGCAGTTCTTC. Translated: CASSSLAGGPVGYNEQFF.

The V call is TRBV2, the J call TRBJ1-6, with a tentative D call TRBD1 (5 bases). The CDR3 runs 16 residues. Germline CDR1 and CDR2: SNHLY and FYNNEI. Trimming cost V 3 bases and J 8 bases, with 17 bases left between them. CDR3 in DNA: TGTGCCAGCAGTGAGTTTGAGTCCTTGGGGGATTCACCCCTCCACTTT. Amino acids: CASSEFESLGDSPLHF.

V and J are TRBV9 and TRBJ1-2; TRBD1 might be the D (6 bases). The V end lost 6 bases, the J end lost 2 bases, and 17 bases lay between the germline ends. The CDR3 consists of 15 residues. The germline V gene has CDR1 SGDLS and CDR2 YYNGEE. The CDR3 spells CASTVGAQGNYGYTF. The CDR3 DNA sequence: TGTGCCAGCACCGTGGGGGCCCAGGGGAACTATGGCTACACCTTC. The whole variable domain, filled in from reference TRBV9 and TRBJ1-2, reads DSGVTQTPKHLITATGQRVTLRCSPRSGDLSVYWYQQSLDQGLQFLIQYYNGEERAKGNILERFSAQQFPDLHSELNLSSLELGDSALYFCASTVGAQGNYGYTFGSGTRLTVV.

The rearrangement links TRBV2 to TRBJ2-4; 10 nucleotides align to TRBD1. CDR3 length equals 15 residues. After removal of 7 bases from V and 2 bases from J, the junction contained 5 bases not matched to a gene. From germline, CDR1 is SNHLY and CDR2 FYNNEI. CDR3 DNA sequence: TGTGCCAGCACCCAGGGACAGGGGACCAAAAACATTCAGTACTTC. Protein: CASTQGQGTKNIQYF.

The chain is built from TRBV11-2 and TRBJ2-5, with 8 bases aligning to TRBD2. V was pared by 7 bases and J by 0 bases, with 7 bases of the junction left unmatched. CDR3 size: 15 residues. Germline-derived CDR1 and CDR2 are SGHAT and FQNNGV. The CDR3 sequence: CASKDSGEYQETQYF. CDR3 nucleotides: TGTGCCAGCAAGGATAGCGGGGAGTACCAAGAGACCCAGTACTTC.

The chain is built from TRBV5-1 and TRBJ2-7, with D hard to call. The V end was cut by 4 bases, the J end by 0 bases, with 17 bases between. The CDR3 is made up of 16 amino acids. The germline gives CDR1 SGHRS, CDR2 YFSETQ. The CDR3 nucleotides read TGCGCCAGCAGCCCTTGGTCGACTGTCCGCTCCTACGAGCAGTACTTC. Its translation: CASSPWSTVRSYEQYF.

The gene calls are TRBV4-1 and TRBJ2-7; a possible D gene is TRBD1 (6 bases). The CDR3 length is 16 residues. The germline gives CDR1 MGHRA, CDR2 YSYEKL. Trimming took off 1 base at V and 4 bases at J, with 17 bases between the two ends. The CDR3 is CASSQGLQGVFYEQYF. The CDR3 DNA reads TGCGCCAGCAGCCAAGGTTTACAGGGAGTGTTTTACGAGCAGTACTTC.